The present entry profiles one TCR beta chain with its context. This specimen comes from a study of blood T cell repertoires in COVID-19. This CDR3 spans 14 amino acids. CDR1 and CDR2 from the germline V gene are SGHRS and YFSETQ. Trimming removed 3 bases from V and 2 bases from J; junction bases left unmatched: 4. Original processing notes: Using reference gene primer amplification, nucleated cell counts were estimated. Sequencing used immunoSEQ multiplex PCR; TCRdb keeps in-frame clones, though not all of them. That table furnishes V, J and clone size, whereas the DNA furnished D and trimming. Of approximately 210,000 clones in the sample, 88% were seen once.

This TCR derives from a human donor in a cohort sampled during active COVID-19. The chain links TRBV5-1 to TRBJ2-5, with 7 bases that match TRBD1. What was sequenced was peripheral blood. Written as DNA, the CDR3 is TGCGCCAGCAGCTCCTGGACAGGACAAGAGACCCAGTACTTC. The encoded protein is CASSSWTGQETQYF.